This T cell receptor (beta chain) was identified in a study of early T cells in non-severe SARS-CoV-2 infection. About the research overall: The authors sequenced bulk RNA from unsorted whole blood, leaving chains unpaired.

One entry per CDR3 protein, called by TCRdb with MiXCR from the 5' RACE reads. The data hold around 29,000 distinct CDR3 sequences, with 5.7% observed a single time. This clonotype occurred many times. V gave up 2 bases and J gave up 7 bases, with 14 bases separating them. Per the germline V gene, CDR1 is GTSNPN and CDR2 is SVGIG (reference sequence). The CDR3 is 13 residues long. J is TRBJ1-1 and V is TRBV30; D ambiguous. Material for sequencing was whole blood. This sequence originates from an adult who was a healthcare worker with PCR-confirmed SARS-CoV-2 infection or an uninfected control (not recorded which). CDR3 nucleotide sequence: TGTGCCTGGAGTTCTCTGGACGGTGTTGAAGCTTTCTTT. This encodes CAWSSLDGVEAFF.